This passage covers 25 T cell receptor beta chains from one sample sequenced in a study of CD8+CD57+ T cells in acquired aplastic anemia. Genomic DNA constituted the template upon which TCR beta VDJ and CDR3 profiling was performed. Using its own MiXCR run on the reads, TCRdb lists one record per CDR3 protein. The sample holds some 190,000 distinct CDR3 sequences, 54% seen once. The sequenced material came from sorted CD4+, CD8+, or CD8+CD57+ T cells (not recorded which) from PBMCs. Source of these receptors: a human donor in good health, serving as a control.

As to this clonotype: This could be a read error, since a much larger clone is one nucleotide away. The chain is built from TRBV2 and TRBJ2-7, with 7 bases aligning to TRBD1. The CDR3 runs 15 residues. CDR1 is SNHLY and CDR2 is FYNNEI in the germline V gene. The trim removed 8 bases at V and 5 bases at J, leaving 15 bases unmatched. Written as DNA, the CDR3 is TGTGCCAGCTCACCTGGGACAGCGAGGTCCCACGAGCAGTACTTC. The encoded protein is CASSPGTARSHEQYF.

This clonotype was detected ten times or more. CDR3 in amino acids: CASSLRTPRDF. The CDR3 DNA reads TGTGCCAGCAGCCTTCGCACACCACGGGACTTT. This chain uses TRBV3-2 with TRBJ1-1; the tabulated D call, TRBD1, remains unverified against the DNA. TRBV3-2 is an annotated pseudogene. The CDR3 is made up of 11 amino acids.

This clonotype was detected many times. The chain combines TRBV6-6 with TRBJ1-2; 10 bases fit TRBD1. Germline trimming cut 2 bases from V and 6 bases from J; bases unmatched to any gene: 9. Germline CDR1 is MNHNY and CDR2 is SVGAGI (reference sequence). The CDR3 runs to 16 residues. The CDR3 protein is CASSYPRTGGKDGYTF. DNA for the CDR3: TGTGCCAGCAGTTACCCCAGGACAGGGGGAAAGGATGGCTACACCTTC.

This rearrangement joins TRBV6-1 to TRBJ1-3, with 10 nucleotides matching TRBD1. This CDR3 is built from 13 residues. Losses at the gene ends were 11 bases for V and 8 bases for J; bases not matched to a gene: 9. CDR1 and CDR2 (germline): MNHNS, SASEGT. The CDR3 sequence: CAGGQGHGYTIYF. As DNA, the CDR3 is TGTGCCGGGGGACAGGGGCACGGCTACACCATATATTTT.

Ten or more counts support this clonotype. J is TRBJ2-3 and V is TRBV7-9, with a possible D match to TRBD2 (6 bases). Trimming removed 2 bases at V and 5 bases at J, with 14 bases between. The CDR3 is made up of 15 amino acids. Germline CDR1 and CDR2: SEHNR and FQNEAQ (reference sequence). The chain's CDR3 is CASSLRGTHRDTQYF. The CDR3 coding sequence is TGTGCCAGCAGCTTACGGGGGACCCACAGAGATACGCAGTATTTT.

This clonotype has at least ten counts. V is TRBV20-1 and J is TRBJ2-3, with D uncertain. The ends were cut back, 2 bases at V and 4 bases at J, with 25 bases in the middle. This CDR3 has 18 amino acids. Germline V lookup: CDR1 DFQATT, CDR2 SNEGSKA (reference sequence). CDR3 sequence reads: CSARLPGGSIVIADTQYF. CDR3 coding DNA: TGCAGTGCTAGACTCCCTGGCGGTTCAATTGTAATTGCAGATACGCAGTATTTT.

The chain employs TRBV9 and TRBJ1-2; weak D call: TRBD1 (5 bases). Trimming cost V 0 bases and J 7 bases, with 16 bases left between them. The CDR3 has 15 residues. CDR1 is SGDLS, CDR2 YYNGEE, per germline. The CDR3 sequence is CASSVVPGGLAGYTF. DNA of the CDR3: TGTGCCAGCAGCGTAGTTCCGGGGGGATTAGCTGGCTACACCTTC.

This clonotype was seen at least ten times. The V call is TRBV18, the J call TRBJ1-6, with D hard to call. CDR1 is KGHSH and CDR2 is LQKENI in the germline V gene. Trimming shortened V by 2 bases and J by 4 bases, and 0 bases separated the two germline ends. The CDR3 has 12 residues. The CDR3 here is CASSPYNSPLHF. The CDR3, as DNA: TGTGCCAGCTCACCATATAATTCACCCCTCCACTTT.

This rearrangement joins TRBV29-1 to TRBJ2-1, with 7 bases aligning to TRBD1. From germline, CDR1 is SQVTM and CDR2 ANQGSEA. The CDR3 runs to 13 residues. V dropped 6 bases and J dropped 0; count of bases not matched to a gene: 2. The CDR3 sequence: CSVDRSSYNEQFF. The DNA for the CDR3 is TGCAGCGTGGACAGGAGCTCCTACAATGAGCAGTTCTTC.

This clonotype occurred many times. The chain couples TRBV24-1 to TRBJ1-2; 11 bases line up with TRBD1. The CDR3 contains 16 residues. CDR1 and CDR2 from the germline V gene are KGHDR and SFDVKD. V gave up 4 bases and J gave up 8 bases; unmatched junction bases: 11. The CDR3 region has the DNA TGTGCCACCAGTGAATCGGGGACAGGGGGACTAGACGGCTACACCTTC. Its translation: CATSESGTGGLDGYTF.

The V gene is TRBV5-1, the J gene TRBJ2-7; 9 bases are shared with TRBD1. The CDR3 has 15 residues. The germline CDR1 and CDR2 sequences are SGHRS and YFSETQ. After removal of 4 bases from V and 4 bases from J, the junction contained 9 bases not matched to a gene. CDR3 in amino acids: CASSPDGQGWYEQYF. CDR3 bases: TGCGCCAGCAGCCCGGACGGACAGGGGTGGTACGAGCAGTACTTC.

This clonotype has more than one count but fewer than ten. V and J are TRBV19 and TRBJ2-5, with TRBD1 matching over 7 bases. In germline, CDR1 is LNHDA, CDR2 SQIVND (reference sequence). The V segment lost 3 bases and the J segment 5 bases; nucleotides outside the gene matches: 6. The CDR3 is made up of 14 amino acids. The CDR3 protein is CASSISGGSETQYF. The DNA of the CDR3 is TGTGCCAGTAGTATTTCAGGGGGTAGTGAGACCCAGTACTTC. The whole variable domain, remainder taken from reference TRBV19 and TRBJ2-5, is DGGITQSPKYLFRKEGQNVTLSCEQNLNHDAMYWYRQDPGQGLRLIYYSQIVNDFQKGDIAEGYSVSREKKESFPLTVTSAQKNPTAFYLCASSISGGSETQYFGPGTRLLVL.

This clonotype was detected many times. In DNA form, the CDR3 reads TGTGCCAGCAGTTACCGGGGGGTCAACACCGGGGAGCTGTTTTTT. This translates into CASSYRGVNTGELFF. The chain uses TRBV6-5 and TRBJ2-2; 7 bases agree with TRBD2. The CDR3 length is 15 residues. Germline CDR1 MNHEY, CDR2 SVGAGI. The trim removed 2 bases at V and 2 bases at J, leaving 2 bases unmatched.

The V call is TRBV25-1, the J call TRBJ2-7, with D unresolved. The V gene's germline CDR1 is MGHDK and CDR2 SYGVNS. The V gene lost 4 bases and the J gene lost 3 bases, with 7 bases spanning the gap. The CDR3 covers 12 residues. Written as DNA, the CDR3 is TGTGCCAGCAGTGCAGAACTCTACGAGCAGTACTTC. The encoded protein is CASSAELYEQYF.

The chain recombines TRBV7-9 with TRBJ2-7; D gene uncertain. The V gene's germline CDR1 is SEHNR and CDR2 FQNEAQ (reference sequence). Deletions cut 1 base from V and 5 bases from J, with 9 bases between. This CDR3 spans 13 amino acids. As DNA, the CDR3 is TGTGCCAGCAGCTTAGGCTACAGTGACGAGCAGTACGTC. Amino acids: CASSLGYSDEQYV.

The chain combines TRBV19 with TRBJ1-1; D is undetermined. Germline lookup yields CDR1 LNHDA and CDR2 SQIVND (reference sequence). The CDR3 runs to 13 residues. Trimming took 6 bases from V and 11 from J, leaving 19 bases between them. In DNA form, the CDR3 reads TGTGCCAGTAGGAAGGACGGGTCCCCTGGGGCTTTCTTT. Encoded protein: CASRKDGSPGAFF.

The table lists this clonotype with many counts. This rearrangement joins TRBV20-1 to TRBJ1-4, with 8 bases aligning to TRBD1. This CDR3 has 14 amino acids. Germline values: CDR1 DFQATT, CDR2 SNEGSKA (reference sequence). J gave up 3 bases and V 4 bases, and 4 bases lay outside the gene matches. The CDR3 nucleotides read TGCAGTGCTACCCCGGGACAGGCTAATGAAAAACTGTTTTTT. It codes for CSATPGQANEKLFF.

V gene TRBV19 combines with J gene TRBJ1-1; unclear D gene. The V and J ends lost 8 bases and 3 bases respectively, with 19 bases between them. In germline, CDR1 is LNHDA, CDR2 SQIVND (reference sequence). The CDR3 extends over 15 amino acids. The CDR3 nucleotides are TGTGCCAGTGCCTACGCAAGTCCACCTCACACTGAAGCTTTCTTT. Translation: CASAYASPPHTEAFF.

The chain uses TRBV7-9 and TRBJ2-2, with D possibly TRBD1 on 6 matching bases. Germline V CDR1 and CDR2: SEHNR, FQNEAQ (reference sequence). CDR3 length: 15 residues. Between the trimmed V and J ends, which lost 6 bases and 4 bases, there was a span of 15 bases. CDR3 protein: CASRQQGFGTGELFF. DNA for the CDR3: TGTGCCAGCAGGCAACAGGGTTTCGGCACCGGGGAGCTGTTTTTT.

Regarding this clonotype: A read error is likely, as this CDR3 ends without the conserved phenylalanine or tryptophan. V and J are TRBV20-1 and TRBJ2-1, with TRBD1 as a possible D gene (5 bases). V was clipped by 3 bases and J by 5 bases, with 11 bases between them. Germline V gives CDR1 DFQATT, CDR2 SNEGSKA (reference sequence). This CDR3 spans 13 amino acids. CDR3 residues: CSASRGFDNEQFL. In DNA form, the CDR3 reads TGCAGTGCTAGTAGGGGATTTGACAATGAGCAGTTCCTC.

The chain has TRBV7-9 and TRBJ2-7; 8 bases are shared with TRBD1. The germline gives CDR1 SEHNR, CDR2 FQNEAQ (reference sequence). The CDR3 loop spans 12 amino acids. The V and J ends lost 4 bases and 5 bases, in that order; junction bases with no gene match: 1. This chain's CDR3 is CASSWTGHEQYF. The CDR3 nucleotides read TGTGCCAGCAGCTGGACAGGGCACGAGCAGTACTTC.

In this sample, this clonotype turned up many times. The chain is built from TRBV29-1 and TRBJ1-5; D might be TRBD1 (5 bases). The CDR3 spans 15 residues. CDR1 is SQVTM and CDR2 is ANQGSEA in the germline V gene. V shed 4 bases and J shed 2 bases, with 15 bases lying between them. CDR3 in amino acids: CSVAGSTDGNQPQHF. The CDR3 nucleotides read TGCAGCGTTGCGGGATCGACAGACGGCAATCAGCCCCAGCATTTT.

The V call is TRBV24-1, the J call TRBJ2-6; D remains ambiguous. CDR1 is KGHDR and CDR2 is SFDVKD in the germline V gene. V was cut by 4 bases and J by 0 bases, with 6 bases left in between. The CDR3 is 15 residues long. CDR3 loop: CATSESPSGANVLTF. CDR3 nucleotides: TGTGCCACCAGTGAATCGCCCTCTGGGGCCAACGTCCTGACTTTC.

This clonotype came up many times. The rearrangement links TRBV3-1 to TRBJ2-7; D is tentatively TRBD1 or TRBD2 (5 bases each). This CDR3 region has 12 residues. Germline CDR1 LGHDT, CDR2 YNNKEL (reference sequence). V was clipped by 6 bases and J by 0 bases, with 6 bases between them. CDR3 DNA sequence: TGTGCCAGCAGGGGGGTCTCCTACGAGCAGTACTTC. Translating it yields CASRGVSYEQYF.

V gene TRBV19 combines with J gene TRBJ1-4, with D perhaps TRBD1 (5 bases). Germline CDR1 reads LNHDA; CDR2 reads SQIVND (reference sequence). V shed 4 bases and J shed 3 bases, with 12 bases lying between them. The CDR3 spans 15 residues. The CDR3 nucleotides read TGTGCCAGTAGTAGCTGGGACCGGGCTAATGAAAAACTGTTTTTT. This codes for CASSSWDRANEKLFF.